This TCR beta chain came from a study of T cell responses to AZD1222 COVID-19 vaccine. Some clones are missing from TCRdb's copy, which holds only in-frame ones; the method was immunoSEQ multiplex PCR. The table records about 100,000 clones, approximately 90% of them present only once. The CDR3 is 16 amino acids. CDR1 and CDR2 from the germline V gene are MDHEN and SYDVKM. Trimming left V 1 base short and J 3 bases short, with 13 bases between. The sequences come from peripheral blood, collected 28 days after the second AZD1222 dose. The chain recombines TRBV28 with TRBJ2-1; D might be TRBD2 (6 bases). The TCR comes from an adult who received the AZD1222 COVID-19 vaccine. The CDR3 reads CASSLFGSLSYNEQFF. As DNA, the CDR3 is TGTGCCAGCAGTTTATTCGGGAGTCTGAGCTACAATGAGCAGTTCTTC.